This is a list of T cell receptor beta chains from one sample in a study of blood T cell repertoires in COVID-19. Sequenced by immunoSEQ multiplex PCR; TCRdb stores in-frame clones only, minus some. This repertoire shows approximately 230,000 clones, about 80% found once; its top ten account for about 8.1%. The sample comprised peripheral blood. The receptors here all came from a man older than 75 with acute or convalescent COVID-19. Each CDR3 is given with its conserved first and last residue. Each record gives: J gene, V gene, D gene, clone size, CDR3 DNA, CDR3 protein. A D gene is named only where the DNA matches it firmly. Expanded clones get a size class; other rows say once, few or many, or leave the size out.

TRBJ2-1,TRBV19,TRBD1,once,TGTGCCAGTAGCCCACAGGGGGCGATCTCCTACAATGAGCAGTTCTTC,CASSPQGAISYNEQFF
TRBJ2-5,TRBV18,-,few,TGTGCCAGCTCACCACCACAGGGATCGGGAGAGACCCAGTACTTC,CASSPPQGSGETQYF
TRBJ2-7,TRBV5-1,TRBD2,-,TGCGCCAGCAGCTGGAGGGGTAGCGGGGGGGCCGGCGAGCAGTACTTC,CASSWRGSGGAGEQYF
TRBJ2-1,TRBV19,TRBD2,-,TGTGCCAGTAGGAGGGAGGGCCCCTTTAATGAGCAGTTCTTC,CASRREGPFNEQFF
TRBJ2-2,TRBV10-3,TRBD2,-,TGTGCCATCAGTGACCCCGAACTAGCGGGAGTTAGAGCCGGGGAGCTGTTTTTT,CAISDPELAGVRAGELFF
TRBJ1-6,TRBV29-1,-,-,TGCAGCGTTGCAGCAGGGAATAATTCACCCCTCCACTTT,CSVAAGNNSPLHF
TRBJ1-6,TRBV5-4,TRBD1,-,TGTGCCAGCAGCGAGGACAGGGGAAATCCACCCCTCCACTTT,CASSEDRGNPPLHF
TRBJ2-1,TRBV2,-,-,TGTGCCAGCAGTGAAGCGCGGGCTAACAATGAGCAGTTCTTC,CASSEARANNEQFF
TRBJ2-1,TRBV24-1,TRBD2,-,TGTGCCACCAGGGGGACTAGCGGGCACTCCTACAATGAGCAGTTCTTC,CATRGTSGHSYNEQFF
TRBJ2-7,TRBV18,TRBD1,-,TGTGCCAGCTCACCTATGACAGGGACAGGGGACGAGCAGTACTTC,CASSPMTGTGDEQYF